The text below deals with one T cell receptor (beta chain). Its binding antigen is unknown. The record has no base qualities; no much larger clone is one base away. Peripheral blood CD8+ and CD4+ T cells from healthy donors, Susac syndrome patients and multiple sclerosis patients were profiled by high-throughput TCR beta sequencing. Recently defined diagnostic criteria for definite or probable disease were met by the Susac syndrome patients. CD8+ TEMRA cells were enriched by FACS, while bulk CD8+ and CD4+ T cells were purified by magnetic negative isolation. Blood was collected in EDTA tubes and processed within 24 hours, with PBMCs isolated through density gradient centrifugation. PBMCs destined for TCR sequencing were cryopreserved in liquid nitrogen and later thawed in a 37 °C water bath. The sorted or isolated CD4+, CD8+ and CD8+ TEMRA cells reached a purity of at least 90%. This entry comes from a study of CD8 T cells in Susac syndrome (dated by TCRdb to about 2019). Describing the broader study: Of the Susac syndrome patients who were sequenced, six had clinically active disease and about eight were in clinical remission. Whether CD8+ T cell activation and differentiation in Susac syndrome was antigen driven was tested using repertoire sequencing. At blood withdrawal, Susac syndrome patients were either therapy-naive, taking corticosteroids (in some cases with IVIg as well), or taking IVIg alone. Results the study describes overall, beyond this receptor: No clonal expansion was detected in the CD4+ T cell repertoire of Susac syndrome patients. The study acknowledged that relatively few individuals were included in the TCR sequencing and HLA analysis.

V is cut by 5 bases and J by 3 bases, and the space between the germline ends is 16 bases. Via the germline V gene, CDR1 is MNHNS and CDR2 SASEGT. Spanning cysteine to phenylalanine, the CDR3 consists of 16 amino acids. The kept DNA is CDR3 alone, 48 bases in frame from the first base. RNA was extracted using the RNeasy kit, and about 0.5 to 1 ug of the RNA was reverse transcribed with random hexamers. The immunoSEQ multiplex PCR assay, covering 54 Vbeta and 13 Jbeta segments, was used to amplify TCR beta CDR3 regions. To correct PCR amplification bias, a synthetic template baseline was used for both primer optimization and computational correction. The published analysis was carried out like this. Reads were annotated to V, D and J genes per IMGT and analyzed with immunoSEQ Analyzer, keeping only productive sequences. Clonality was calculated as one minus the Shannon entropy normalized by log2 of the number of productive unique sequences. For each patient and control, public and private clones were evaluated within the 100 most prevalent clones. Clones were defined as Susac-specific when absent from the healthy and MS cohorts, from about 1,100 published viral clones and from other ImmuneACCESS disease sequences. Using fastp trimming at Q25 and MiXCR clonotype assembly, TCRdb reanalyzed the public sequencing data and kept in-frame beta chains. Every distinct CDR3 protein forms one entry, paired with its most common genes and DNA. TCRdb's processing, not the authors', yielded these V and J calls. In all, the sample holds about 180,000 distinct CDR3 sequences, and 94% of those were seen once. Roughly 0.11% of the sample goes to the ten largest clones.

The sample taken for sequencing was CD4+ T cells from PBMCs. The rearranged chain carries TRBV6-1 and TRBJ1-4; no D gene call is confident. The TCR sequence derives from a human donor with Susac syndrome. Read as DNA, the sequence is TGTGCCAGCAGTCAAAACCCAAGCAAGCCTAATGAAAAACTGTTTTTT. This encodes CASSQNPSKPNEKLFF.